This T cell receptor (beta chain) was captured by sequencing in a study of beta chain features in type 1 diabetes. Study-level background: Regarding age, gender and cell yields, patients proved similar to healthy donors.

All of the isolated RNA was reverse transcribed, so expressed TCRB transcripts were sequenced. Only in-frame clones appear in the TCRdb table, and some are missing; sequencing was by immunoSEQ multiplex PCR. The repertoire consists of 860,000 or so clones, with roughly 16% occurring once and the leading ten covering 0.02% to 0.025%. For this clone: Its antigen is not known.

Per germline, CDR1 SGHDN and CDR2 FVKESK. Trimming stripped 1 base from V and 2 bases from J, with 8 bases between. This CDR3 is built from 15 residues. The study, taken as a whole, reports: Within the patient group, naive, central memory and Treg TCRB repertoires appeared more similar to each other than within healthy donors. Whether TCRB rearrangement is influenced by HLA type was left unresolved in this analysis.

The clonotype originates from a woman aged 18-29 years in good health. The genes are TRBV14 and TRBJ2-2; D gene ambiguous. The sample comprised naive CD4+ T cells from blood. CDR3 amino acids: CASSQVTYNTGELFF. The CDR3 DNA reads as TGTGCCAGCAGCCAAGTTACATATAACACCGGGGAGCTGTTTTTT.